This entry describes one T cell receptor (beta chain). Its antigen specificity is not known. Base qualities are missing; no much larger clone stands one base away. V is cut back by 2 bases and J by 3 bases, with 5 bases in the junction unmatched. The CDR3 covers 16 residues, taking in both the cysteine and the phenylalanine. CDR3 DNA only is kept here, 48 bases in frame from base 1. The germline V gene provides CDR1 KGHDR and CDR2 SFDVKD. This entry is derived from a study of control samples from healthy donors and cancer patients (dated by TCRdb to about 2020). Libraries came from the immunoSEQ multiplex PCR assay. This is the immuneACCESS table as TCRdb keeps it, with only in-frame sequences that have V and J called. A part of the clones is gone; compared with another copy, unresolved V genes explain less than half, and the rest is unexplained. This sample lists about 75,000 clones; about 80% were detected once. The ten biggest clones cover approximately 15% of the sample.

The chain couples TRBV24-1 to TRBJ2-5, and TRBD1 matches 10 of the central bases. The sample taken for sequencing was blood. The receptor was derived from a man between 45 and 60 years old in good health. The CDR3 region has the sequence CATSDSGTGVKETQYF. DNA sequence: TGTGCCACCAGTGATTCTGGGACAGGGGTAAAAGAGACCCAGTACTTC.